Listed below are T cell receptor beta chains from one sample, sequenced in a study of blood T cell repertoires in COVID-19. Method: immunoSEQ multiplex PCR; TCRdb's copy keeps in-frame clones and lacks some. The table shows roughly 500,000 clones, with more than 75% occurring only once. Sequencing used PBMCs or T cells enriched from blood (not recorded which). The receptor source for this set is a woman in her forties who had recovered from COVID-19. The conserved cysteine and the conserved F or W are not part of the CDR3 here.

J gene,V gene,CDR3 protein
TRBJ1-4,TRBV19,ASSRTGIVEKLF
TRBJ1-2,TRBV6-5,ATLYRGGYT
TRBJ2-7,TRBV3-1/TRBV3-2,ASSPTTSGGTYEQY
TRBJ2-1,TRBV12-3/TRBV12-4,ASSLAGVNEQF
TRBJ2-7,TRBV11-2,ASSLELGRSEQY
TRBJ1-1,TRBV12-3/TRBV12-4,ASSPDRYTEAF
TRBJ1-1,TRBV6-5,ASSLMPRGKTEAF
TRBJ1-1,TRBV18,ASSPQKNRVGTEAF
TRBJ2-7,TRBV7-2,ASSSRGGNEQY
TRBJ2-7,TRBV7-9,ASSPPGQHTYEQY
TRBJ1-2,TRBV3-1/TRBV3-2,ASSQGNRDYGYT
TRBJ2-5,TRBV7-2,ASSSNRGQGETQY
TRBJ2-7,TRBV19,ASTGAGDPTYEQY
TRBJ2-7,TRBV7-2,ASRKGRNSYEQY
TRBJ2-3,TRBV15,ATSRSSGGTDTQY
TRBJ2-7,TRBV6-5,ATHRDISYEQY
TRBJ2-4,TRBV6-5,ASSYGAGTKNIQY
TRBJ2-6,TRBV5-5,ASSWGTVTGANVLT
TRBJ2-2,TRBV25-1,ASRTDIANTGELF
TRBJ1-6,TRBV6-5,ASSWDTKNNSPLH
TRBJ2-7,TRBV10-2,ASSEDLFGQY
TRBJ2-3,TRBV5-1,ASSQPGQSTDTQY
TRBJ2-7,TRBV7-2,ASSLTYEQY
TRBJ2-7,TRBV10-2,ASSEWAATSYEQY
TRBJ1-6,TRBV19,ASSIASWSSPLH
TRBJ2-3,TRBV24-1,ATSVAGGLRADTQY
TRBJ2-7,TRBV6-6,ASSLTSGRTGAYEQY
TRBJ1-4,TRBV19,ASSIGGGWEEKLF
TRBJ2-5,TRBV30,AWSQFSGTPWGETQY
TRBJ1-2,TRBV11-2,ASSAINYGYT
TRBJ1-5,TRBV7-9,ASSFRGQPQH
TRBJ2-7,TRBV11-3,ASSLDGRGYEQY
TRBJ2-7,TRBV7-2,ASSLAGGRHEQY
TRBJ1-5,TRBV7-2,ASSPRQGHQPQH
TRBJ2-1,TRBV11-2,ASSSLSTNEQF
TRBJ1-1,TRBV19,ASSIDVDRANTEAF
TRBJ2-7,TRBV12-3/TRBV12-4,ASSWDFWGEQY
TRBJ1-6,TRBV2,ASSAPPGSPLH
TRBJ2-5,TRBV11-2,ASSLLGGGLVLQETQY
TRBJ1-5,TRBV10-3,AISDRGGSQPQH
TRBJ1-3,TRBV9,ASSSVASGNTIY
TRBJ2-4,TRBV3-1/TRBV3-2,ASSQGLAENIQY
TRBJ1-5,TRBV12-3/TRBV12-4,ASRLTGNQPQH
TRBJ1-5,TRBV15,ATSRVGAGQPQH
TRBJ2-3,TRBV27,ASRYLARKGTDTQY
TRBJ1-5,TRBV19,ASRDREFSRPQH
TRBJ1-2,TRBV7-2,ASSLAQGRLGYT
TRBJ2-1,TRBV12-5,ASGRYNEQF
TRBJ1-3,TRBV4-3,ASSQAGKGNTIY
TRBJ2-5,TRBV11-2,ASSVRLAGGETQY
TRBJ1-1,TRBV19,ASSIGAAEAF
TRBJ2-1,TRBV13,ASSSDRGTYNEQF
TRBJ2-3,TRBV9,ASSEGLANTQY
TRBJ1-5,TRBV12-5,ASGKGTVSNQPQH
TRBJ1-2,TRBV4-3,ASSHLQGDGYT